The 21 T cell receptor beta chains listed next were all sequenced from one sample in a study of T cells after somatic rescue of genetic block. Here immunoSEQ multiplex PCR was the method, and the copy in TCRdb shows in-frame clones only, minus some. The table includes over 12,000 clones, 65% to 75% detected once. Sequenced: peripheral blood mononuclear cells (PBMCs). The receptors derive from a boy younger than 18.

This clone was seen once. The chain employs TRBV5-1 and TRBJ1-5, with D perhaps TRBD1 (5 bases). V was cut by 0 bases and J by 3 bases, with 10 bases left in between. This CDR3 is 15 amino acids long. In germline, CDR1 is SGHRS, CDR2 YFSETQ. CDR3 sequence: CASSLVGAPNQPQHF. The CDR3, as DNA: TGCGCCAGCAGCTTGGTAGGGGCGCCCAATCAGCCCCAGCATTTT. The entire variable domain, with the rest obtained from reference TRBV5-1 and TRBJ1-5, is as follows: KAGVTQTPRYLIKTRGQQVTLSCSPISGHRSVSWYQQTPGQGLQFLFEYFSETQRNKGNFPGRFSGRQFSNSRSEMNVSTLELGDSALYLCASSLVGAPNQPQHFGDGTRLSIL.

The genes are TRBV5-1 and TRBJ2-3; D is unclear. Germline lookup yields CDR1 SGHRS and CDR2 YFSETQ. V lost 0 bases and J 3 bases, leaving 11 bases between the germline ends. The CDR3 runs to 15 residues. In DNA form, the CDR3 reads TGCGCCAGCAGCTTGGGGAAGGGTTGGACAGATACGCAGTATTTT. Translating it yields CASSLGKGWTDTQYF.

This clone has a single count. The gene calls are TRBV19 and TRBJ1-4; D is uncertain. The CDR3 consists of 13 residues. The germline V gene has CDR1 LNHDA and CDR2 SQIVND (reference sequence). The germline V and J ends were trimmed by 2 bases and 6 bases, with 7 bases remaining between them. CDR3 nucleotide sequence: TGTGCCAGTAGTATACGGGGAGATGAAAAACTGTTTTTT. It codes for CASSIRGDEKLFF.

J is TRBJ1-6 and V is TRBV4-1; 11 nucleotides agree with TRBD1. The CDR3 is 16 amino acids. Germline-derived CDR1 and CDR2 are MGHRA and YSYEKL. Unmatched junction bases numbered 12, after V lost 8 bases and J lost 9 bases. CDR3 sequence: CASGPGPGTGGSPLHF. The CDR3 nucleotides are TGCGCCAGCGGGCCCGGACCCGGGACAGGGGGTTCACCCCTCCACTTT.

The rearrangement links TRBV5-6 to TRBJ2-3; D ambiguous. The V gene lost 0 bases and the J gene lost 11 bases, with 16 bases spanning the gap. Germline V lookup: CDR1 SGHDT, CDR2 YYEEEE. The CDR3 is 14 residues long. CDR3 sequence (DNA): TGTGCCAGCAGCTTGGGCAGGAGACAAAGTAGGCAGTATTTT. Protein product: CASSLGRRQSRQYF.

This chain links TRBV19 with TRBJ2-5; the match to TRBD2 covers 11 bases. Losses at the gene ends were 5 bases for V and 5 bases for J; bases not matched to a gene: 7. The CDR3 is made up of 15 amino acids. CDR1 LNHDA and CDR2 SQIVND come from the germline V gene (reference sequence). The CDR3 DNA is TGTGCCAGTAGTCTCGGACTAGCGGGTTTGGAGACCCAGTACTTC. Protein: CASSLGLAGLETQYF.

The chain combines TRBV30 with TRBJ1-5, with no clear D. Germline CDR1 and CDR2: GTSNPN and SVGIG (reference sequence). CDR3 length equals 14 residues. Trimming removed 5 bases from V and 6 bases from J, with 17 bases in between. Here the CDR3 DNA reads TGTGCCTGGGCCCTTGGCGGCGCGGGTCAGCCCCAGCATTTT. Its protein is CAWALGGAGQPQHF.

The V and J genes are TRBV11-2 and TRBJ1-5; D is undetermined. The V end lost 2 bases, the J end lost 0 bases, and 17 bases lay between the germline ends. The CDR3 is made up of 18 amino acids. The germline CDR1 and CDR2 sequences are SGHAT and FQNNGV. CDR3 residues: CASSLRPEGGNSNQPQHF. DNA for the CDR3: TGTGCCAGCAGCTTACGCCCCGAGGGTGGAAATAGCAATCAGCCCCAGCATTTT.

This chain uses TRBV28 with TRBJ1-6; the match to TRBD1 covers 7 bases. With V trimmed by 7 bases and J by 6 bases, 6 bases remained unmatched. CDR1 and CDR2 (germline): MDHEN, SYDVKM. This CDR3 has 14 residues. The CDR3 sequence is CASTLTGPNSPLHF. CDR3 bases: TGTGCCAGCACCCTGACAGGGCCTAATTCACCCCTCCACTTT. Complete variable domain (other parts from reference TRBV28 and TRBJ1-6): DVKVTQSSRYLVKRTGEKVFLECVQDMDHENMFWYRQDPGLGLRLIYFSYDVKMKEKGDIPEGYSVSREKKERFSLILESASTNQTSMYLCASTLTGPNSPLHFGNGTRLTVT.

The chain carries TRBV19 and TRBJ2-7; 8 bases fit TRBD2. The V gene end was trimmed by 3 bases and the J gene end by 0 bases; junction bases not matched to a gene: 13. The CDR3 length is 18 residues. Germline V lookup: CDR1 LNHDA, CDR2 SQIVND (reference sequence). CDR3 sequence reads: CASSISRPGLDPSYEQYF. Here the CDR3 DNA reads TGTGCCAGTAGTATCTCCCGCCCGGGACTAGACCCCTCCTACGAGCAGTACTTC.

The chain has TRBV2 and TRBJ2-7; D is uncertain. Per the germline V gene, CDR1 is SNHLY and CDR2 is FYNNEI. The CDR3 is made up of 12 amino acids. The V and J ends lost 4 bases and 0 bases respectively, with 4 bases between them. The CDR3 sequence: CASSGSSYEQYF. The CDR3 coding sequence is TGTGCCAGCAGTGGGAGCTCCTACGAGCAGTACTTC.

V gene TRBV18 combines with J gene TRBJ2-1; 10 bases line up with TRBD1. Trimming at V came to 4 bases and at J to 3 bases, leaving 3 bases not matched to a gene. The V gene's germline CDR1 is KGHSH and CDR2 LQKENI. The CDR3 loop spans 15 amino acids. This CDR3 is CASSRDRGGYNEQFF. As DNA, the CDR3 is TGTGCCAGCTCACGGGACAGGGGTGGCTACAATGAGCAGTTCTTC.

This clone is judged medium-sized (0.01 to 0.1%). The CDR3 DNA sequence: TGCGCCAGCAGCCCTAGAGGAGCGGGAGGCTACAATGAGCAGTTCTTC. Protein product: CASSPRGAGGYNEQFF. The rearrangement links TRBV5-1 to TRBJ2-1; 9 positions match TRBD2. Germline V CDR1 and CDR2: SGHRS, YFSETQ. The CDR3 extends over 16 amino acids. After removal of 4 bases from V and 3 bases from J, the junction contained 8 bases not matched to a gene.

The chain is built from TRBV5-1 and TRBJ1-6; unclear D gene. V was trimmed by 2 bases and J by 7 bases, leaving 4 bases between them. Germline-derived CDR1 and CDR2 are SGHRS and YFSETQ. This CDR3 is 12 amino acids long. The CDR3 protein is CASSLQNSPLHF. The CDR3 DNA sequence: TGCGCCAGCAGCTTACAGAATTCACCCCTCCACTTT.

V gene TRBV9 combines with J gene TRBJ1-3, with D possibly being TRBD1 (5 bases). CDR3 length: 16 amino acids. Germline V gives CDR1 SGDLS, CDR2 YYNGEE. V lost 4 bases and J lost 0, with 14 bases in between. CDR3: CASSLTGTSSGNTIYF. The CDR3 DNA reads as TGTGCCAGCAGCCTGACCGGGACCTCCTCTGGAAACACCATATATTTT.

V is TRBV7-9 and J is TRBJ1-4; TRBD1 might be the D (6 bases). This CDR3 is 13 amino acids long. Between the trimmed V and J ends, which lost 2 bases and 6 bases, there was a span of 7 bases. The V gene's germline CDR1 is SEHNR and CDR2 FQNEAQ (reference sequence). CDR3 residues: CASSLRGDEKLFF. The CDR3 DNA sequence: TGTGCCAGCAGCTTAAGGGGGGATGAAAAACTGTTTTTT.

In this sample, this clone is medium-sized (0.01 to 0.1%). The genes are TRBV2 and TRBJ1-2; the D is unclear. With 6 bases removed from V and 3 bases from J, the gap between germline ends came to 8 bases. From germline, CDR1 is SNHLY and CDR2 FYNNEI. This CDR3 has 12 amino acids. The CDR3 sequence: CASRDGYYGYTF. The CDR3 DNA reads TGTGCCAGCAGGGACGGCTACTATGGCTACACCTTC.

This clone was observed a few times. V gene TRBV28 combines with J gene TRBJ1-2; 7 bases fit TRBD1. Losses at the gene ends were 9 bases for V and 2 bases for J; bases not matched to a gene: 9. This CDR3 spans 14 amino acids. CDR1 and CDR2 (germline): MDHEN, SYDVKM. In nucleotides, the CDR3 is TGTGCCAGTGGGCACAGGGGTGAAAACTATGGCTACACCTTC. It codes for CASGHRGENYGYTF.

This chain connects TRBV5-8 to TRBJ1-3, with 8 positions matching TRBD1. CDR3 length: 14 residues. J was trimmed by 4 bases and V by 4 bases; bases with no gene match: 4. Germline V CDR1 and CDR2: SGHTS, YDEGEE. CDR3 in amino acids: CASSLGQGGNTIYF. Here the CDR3 DNA reads TGTGCCAGCAGCCTCGGACAGGGAGGAAACACCATATATTTT.

This sequence joins TRBV5-1 and TRBJ2-1, with 16 bases identical to TRBD2. J gave up 4 bases and V 4 bases, and 5 bases lay outside the gene matches. This CDR3 is built from 17 residues. Germline V gives CDR1 SGHRS, CDR2 YFSETQ. CDR3 region: CASSPGLAGGHYNEQFF. In DNA, the CDR3 is TGCGCCAGCAGCCCGGGACTAGCGGGGGGGCATTACAATGAGCAGTTCTTC.

The chain has TRBV27 and TRBJ2-7, with a possible D match to TRBD1 (6 bases). CDR3 length equals 14 residues. Trimming took off 5 bases at V and 3 bases at J, with 14 bases between the two ends. Germline V gene sequence: CDR1 MNHEY, CDR2 SMNVEV (reference sequence). In DNA form, the CDR3 reads TGTGCCAGCAGTCAAACAGGGATCCTCTACGAGCAGTACTTC. This translates into CASSQTGILYEQYF.